Shown below are 10 T cell receptor beta chains from a single sample sequenced in a study of T cell changes during pregnancy in multiple sclerosis. Sequencing used immunoSEQ multiplex PCR; TCRdb keeps in-frame clones, though not all of them. This table holds about 27,000 clones, roughly 89% found once. Sequenced material: CD8+ T cells from peripheral blood mononuclear cells, taken in the second trimester of pregnancy. The source is a female donor with multiple sclerosis, enrolled in a pregnancy study.

The CDR3 reads CASRSVTGVTLLYQETQYF. As DNA, the CDR3 is TGTGCCAGCAGAAGTGTGACAGGCGTGACGCTACTGTACCAAGAGACCCAGTACTTC. The V call is TRBV28, the J call TRBJ2-5; the D gene is possibly TRBD1 (6 bases). V lost 6 bases to trimming and J lost 0 bases, with 26 bases between them. The germline gives CDR1 MDHEN, CDR2 SYDVKM. The CDR3 contains 19 residues.

The J gene is TRBJ2-1, the V gene TRBV28, with a weak D call TRBD2 (5 bases). Per the germline V gene, CDR1 is MDHEN and CDR2 is SYDVKM. Trimming shortened V by 1 base and J by 0 bases, and 7 bases separated the two germline ends. The CDR3 is 15 amino acids. The CDR3 here is CASSLYRDSYNEQFF. The DNA for the CDR3 is TGTGCCAGCAGTTTATATCGGGACTCCTACAATGAGCAGTTCTTC.

This chain connects TRBV7-2 to TRBJ1-2; a weak D match, TRBD1 (6 bases). Germline lookup yields CDR1 SGHTA and CDR2 FQGNSA. V was pared by 4 bases and J by 2 bases, with 14 bases between. The CDR3 sequence is 15 residues long. CDR3 nucleotide sequence: TGTGCCAGCAGCTCAAAAGGGACAAAGAACTATGGCTACACCTTC. Translating it yields CASSSKGTKNYGYTF.

The chain combines TRBV7-8 with TRBJ1-1, with D perhaps TRBD1 (5 bases). The CDR3 loop spans 12 amino acids. Germline V gene sequence: CDR1 SGHVS, CDR2 FQNEAQ. V shed 1 base and J shed 7 bases, with 7 bases lying between them. CDR3 sequence: CASSLGRGEAFF. In DNA form, the CDR3 reads TGTGCCAGCAGCTTAGGTAGGGGTGAAGCTTTCTTT.

V is TRBV7-9 and J is TRBJ2-2, with 9 bases fitting TRBD1. From germline, CDR1 is SEHNR and CDR2 FQNEAQ (reference sequence). V was clipped by 5 bases and J by 0 bases; unmatched bases: 13. The CDR3 has 19 amino acids. As DNA, the CDR3 is TGTGCCAGCAGCCAGGGGGGGACAGGGCGCCATTCGAACACCGGGGAGCTGTTTTTT. This codes for CASSQGGTGRHSNTGELFF.

The chain recombines TRBV4-3 with TRBJ2-1; 12 bases agree with TRBD2. CDR1 is LGHNA and CDR2 is YSLEER in the germline V gene. The CDR3 runs to 16 residues. The V gene end was trimmed by 4 bases and the J gene end by 4 bases; junction bases not matched to a gene: 5. The CDR3 DNA reads as TGCGCCAGCAGCCCGCCCGGGACTAGCGGGTACAATGAGCAGTTCTTC. Its translation: CASSPPGTSGYNEQFF.

This clone was found once. The CDR3 DNA reads TGCGCCAGCAGCTTTGGCGGAAGCTCCTACGAGCAGTACTTC. Amino acid sequence: CASSFGGSSYEQYF. The V and J genes are TRBV5-1 and TRBJ2-7; D is unresolved. Germline V gene lookup returns CDR1 SGHRS and CDR2 YFSETQ. This CDR3 is 14 amino acids long. Trimming removed 2 bases from V and 0 bases from J, with 9 bases in between.

The J gene is TRBJ1-2, the V gene TRBV2, with D hard to call. Germline V gene sequence: CDR1 SNHLY, CDR2 FYNNEI. This CDR3 spans 16 amino acids. The V end lost 4 bases, the J end lost 0 bases, and 15 bases lay between the germline ends. CDR3 sequence: CASSGETMTSNYGYTF. DNA for the CDR3: TGTGCCAGCAGTGGAGAAACAATGACTTCTAACTATGGCTACACCTTC.

The chain recombines TRBV14 with TRBJ2-7; 8 positions agree with TRBD1. The germline V gene encodes CDR1 SGHDN and CDR2 FVKESK. The CDR3 extends over 15 amino acids. The J segment lost 4 bases and the V segment lost 1 base, leaving 6 bases of the junction unmatched. CDR3 in amino acids: CASSQANRGWYEQYF. The CDR3, as DNA: TGTGCCAGCAGCCAAGCGAACAGGGGGTGGTACGAGCAGTACTTC.

V is TRBV27 and J is TRBJ2-7, with 7 bases matching TRBD2. Losses at the gene ends were 6 bases for V and 6 bases for J; bases not matched to a gene: 5. This CDR3 contains 12 residues. The germline CDR1 and CDR2 sequences are MNHEY and SMNVEV (reference sequence). The CDR3 sequence is CASRRGLGEQYF. CDR3 sequence (DNA): TGTGCCAGCAGGAGAGGACTAGGCGAGCAGTACTTC.